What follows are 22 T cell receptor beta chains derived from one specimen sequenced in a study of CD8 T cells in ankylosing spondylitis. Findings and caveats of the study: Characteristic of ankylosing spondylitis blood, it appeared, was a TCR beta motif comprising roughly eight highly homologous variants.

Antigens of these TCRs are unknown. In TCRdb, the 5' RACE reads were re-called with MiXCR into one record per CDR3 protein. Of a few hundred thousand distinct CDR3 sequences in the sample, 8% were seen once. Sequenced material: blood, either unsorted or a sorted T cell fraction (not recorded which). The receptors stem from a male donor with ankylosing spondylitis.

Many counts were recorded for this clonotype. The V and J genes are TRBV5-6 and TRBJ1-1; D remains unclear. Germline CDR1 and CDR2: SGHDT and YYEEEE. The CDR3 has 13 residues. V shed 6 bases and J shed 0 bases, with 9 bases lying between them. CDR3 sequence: CASTTDLNTEAFF. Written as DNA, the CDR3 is TGTGCCAGCACTACGGACCTGAACACTGAAGCTTTCTTT.

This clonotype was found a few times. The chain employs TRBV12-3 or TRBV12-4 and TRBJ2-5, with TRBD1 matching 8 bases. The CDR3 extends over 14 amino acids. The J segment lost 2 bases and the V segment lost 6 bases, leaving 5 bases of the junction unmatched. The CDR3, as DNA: TGTGCCAGCAGGAATAACAGGGGGCAAGAGACCCAGTACTTC. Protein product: CASRNNRGQETQYF.

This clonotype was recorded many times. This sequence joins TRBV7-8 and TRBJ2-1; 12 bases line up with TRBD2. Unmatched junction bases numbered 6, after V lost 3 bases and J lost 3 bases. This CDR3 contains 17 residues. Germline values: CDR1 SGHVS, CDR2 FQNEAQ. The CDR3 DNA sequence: TGTGCCAGCAGCTTCTCGACTAGCGGGAGAGGCTACAATGAGCAGTTCTTC. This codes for CASSFSTSGRGYNEQFF.

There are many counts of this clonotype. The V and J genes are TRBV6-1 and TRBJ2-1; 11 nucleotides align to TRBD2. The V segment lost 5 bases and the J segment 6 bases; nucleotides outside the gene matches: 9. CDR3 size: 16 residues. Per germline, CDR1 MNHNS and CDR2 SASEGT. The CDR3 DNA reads TGTGCCAGCAGTCGCTATAGCGGGAGGGCACCCAATGAGCAGTTCTTC. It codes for CASSRYSGRAPNEQFF.

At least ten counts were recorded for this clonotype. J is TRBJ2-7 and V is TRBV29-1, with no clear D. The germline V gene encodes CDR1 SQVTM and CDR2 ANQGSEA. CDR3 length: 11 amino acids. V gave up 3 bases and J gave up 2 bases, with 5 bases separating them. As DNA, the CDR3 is TGCAGCGTTGAGCTGGCCTACGAGCAGTACTTC. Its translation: CSVELAYEQYF.

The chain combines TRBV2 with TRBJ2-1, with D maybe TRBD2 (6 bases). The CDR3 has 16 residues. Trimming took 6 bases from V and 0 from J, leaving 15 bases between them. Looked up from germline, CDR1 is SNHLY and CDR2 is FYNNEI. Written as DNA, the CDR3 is TGTGCCAGCAGGGGGGACTCCTATGTCTCCTACAATGAGCAGTTCTTC. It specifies CASRGDSYVSYNEQFF.

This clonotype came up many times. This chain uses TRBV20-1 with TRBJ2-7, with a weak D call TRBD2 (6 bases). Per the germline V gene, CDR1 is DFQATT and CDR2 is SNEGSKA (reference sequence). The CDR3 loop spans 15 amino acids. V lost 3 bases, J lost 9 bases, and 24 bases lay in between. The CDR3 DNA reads TGCAGTGCTAGGGGTCCTGGAGGGAGCCGAAGTGGGCAGTACTTC. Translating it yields CSARGPGGSRSGQYF.

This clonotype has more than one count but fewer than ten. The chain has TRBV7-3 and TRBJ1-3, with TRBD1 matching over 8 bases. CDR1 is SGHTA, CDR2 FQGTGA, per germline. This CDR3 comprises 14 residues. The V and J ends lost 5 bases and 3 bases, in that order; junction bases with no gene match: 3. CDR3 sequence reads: CASSRTGLGNTIYF. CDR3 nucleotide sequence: TGTGCCAGCAGCCGGACAGGGCTTGGAAACACCATATATTTT.

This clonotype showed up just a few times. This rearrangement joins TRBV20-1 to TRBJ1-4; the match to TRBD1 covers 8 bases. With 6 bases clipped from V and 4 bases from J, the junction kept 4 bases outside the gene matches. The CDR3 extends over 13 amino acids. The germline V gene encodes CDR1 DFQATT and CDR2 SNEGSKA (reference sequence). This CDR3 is CSARQGSNEKLFF. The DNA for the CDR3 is TGCAGTGCACGACAGGGGAGTAATGAAAAACTGTTTTTT.

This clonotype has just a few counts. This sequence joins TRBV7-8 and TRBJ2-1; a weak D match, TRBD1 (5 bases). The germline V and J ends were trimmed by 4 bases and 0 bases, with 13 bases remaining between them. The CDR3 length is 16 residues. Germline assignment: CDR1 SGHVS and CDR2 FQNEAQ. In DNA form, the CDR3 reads TGTGCCAGCAGCTCCCGAAGGGGCGACTCCTACAATGAGCAGTTCTTC. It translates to CASSSRRGDSYNEQFF.

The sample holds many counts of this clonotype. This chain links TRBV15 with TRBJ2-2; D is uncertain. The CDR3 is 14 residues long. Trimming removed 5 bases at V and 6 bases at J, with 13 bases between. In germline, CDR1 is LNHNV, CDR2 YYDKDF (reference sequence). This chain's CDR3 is CATSPRAKAGELFF. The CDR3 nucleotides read TGTGCCACCAGCCCCCGGGCCAAGGCCGGGGAGCTGTTTTTT.

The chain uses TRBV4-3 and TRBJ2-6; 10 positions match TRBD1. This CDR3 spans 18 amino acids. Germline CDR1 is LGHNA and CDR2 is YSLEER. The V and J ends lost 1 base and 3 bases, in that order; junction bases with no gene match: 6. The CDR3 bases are TGCGCCAGCAGCCAAGTGACAGGGGGCGGATTTGGGGCCAACGTCCTGACTTTC. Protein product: CASSQVTGGGFGANVLTF.

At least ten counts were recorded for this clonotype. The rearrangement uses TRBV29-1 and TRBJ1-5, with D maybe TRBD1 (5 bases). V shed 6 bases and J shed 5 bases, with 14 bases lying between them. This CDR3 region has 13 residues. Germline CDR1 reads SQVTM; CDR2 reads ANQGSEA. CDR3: CSVCLGEDQPQHF. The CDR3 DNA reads TGCAGCGTATGTTTGGGGGAAGATCAGCCCCAGCATTTT.

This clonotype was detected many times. DNA for the CDR3: TGTGCCAGCAGCCAAGAGGGAGGACTAGCGGGCACAGATACGCAGTATTTT. Translated: CASSQEGGLAGTDTQYF. V usage is TRBV3-1 and J usage is TRBJ2-3, with 10 bases fitting TRBD2. This CDR3 region has 17 residues. Germline CDR1 LGHDT, CDR2 YNNKEL (reference sequence). The V gene end was trimmed by 0 bases and the J gene end by 1 base; junction bases not matched to a gene: 4.

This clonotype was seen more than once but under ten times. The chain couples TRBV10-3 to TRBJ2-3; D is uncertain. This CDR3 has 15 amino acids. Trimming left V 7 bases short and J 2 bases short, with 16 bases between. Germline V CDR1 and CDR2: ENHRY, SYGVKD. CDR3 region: CAITSRVSSTDTQYF. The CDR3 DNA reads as TGTGCCATCACCTCCCGGGTCTCCTCCACAGATACGCAGTATTTT.

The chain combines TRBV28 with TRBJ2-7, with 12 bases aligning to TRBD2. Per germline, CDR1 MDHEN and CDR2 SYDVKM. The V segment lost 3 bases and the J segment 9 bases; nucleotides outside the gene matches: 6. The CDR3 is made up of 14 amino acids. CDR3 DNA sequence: TGTGCCAGCAGTTTTGGACTAGCGGGATTGATGCAGTACTTC. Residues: CASSFGLAGLMQYF.

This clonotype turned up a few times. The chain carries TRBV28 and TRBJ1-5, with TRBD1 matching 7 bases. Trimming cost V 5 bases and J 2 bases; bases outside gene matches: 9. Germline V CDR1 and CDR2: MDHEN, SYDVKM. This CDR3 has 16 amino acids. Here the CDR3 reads CASSKGGGDGNQPQHF. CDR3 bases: TGTGCCAGCAGTAAAGGAGGGGGCGATGGCAATCAGCCCCAGCATTTT.

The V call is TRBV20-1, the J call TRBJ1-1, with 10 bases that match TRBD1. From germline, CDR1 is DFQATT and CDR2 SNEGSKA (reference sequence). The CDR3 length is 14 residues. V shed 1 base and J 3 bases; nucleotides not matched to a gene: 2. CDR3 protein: CSARGGTGDTEAFF. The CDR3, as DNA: TGCAGTGCTAGAGGGGGGACAGGGGACACTGAAGCTTTCTTT.

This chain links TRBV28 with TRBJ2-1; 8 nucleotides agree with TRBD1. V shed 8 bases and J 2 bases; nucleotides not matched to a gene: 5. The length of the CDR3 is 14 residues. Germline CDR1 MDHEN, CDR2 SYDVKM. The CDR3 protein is CASGGRGPYNEQFF. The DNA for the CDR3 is TGTGCCAGCGGGGGCAGGGGGCCCTACAATGAGCAGTTCTTC.

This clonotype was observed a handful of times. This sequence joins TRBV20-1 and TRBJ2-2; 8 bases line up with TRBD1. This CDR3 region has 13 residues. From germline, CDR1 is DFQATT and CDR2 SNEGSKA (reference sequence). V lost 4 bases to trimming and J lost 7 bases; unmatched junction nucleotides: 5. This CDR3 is CSAIRGLGGELFF. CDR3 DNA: TGCAGTGCTATCAGGGGGCTTGGCGGGGAGCTGTTTTTT.

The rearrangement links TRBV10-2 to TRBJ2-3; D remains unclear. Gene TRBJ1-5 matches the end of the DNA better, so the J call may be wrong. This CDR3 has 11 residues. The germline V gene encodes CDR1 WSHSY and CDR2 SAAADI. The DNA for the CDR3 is TGCGCCAGCATCGAAGGGCACCACCAGCATTTT. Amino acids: CASIEGHHQHF.

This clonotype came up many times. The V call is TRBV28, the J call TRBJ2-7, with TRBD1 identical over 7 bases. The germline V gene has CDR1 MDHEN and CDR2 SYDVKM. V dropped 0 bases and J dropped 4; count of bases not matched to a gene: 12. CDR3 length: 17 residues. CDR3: CASSLWKVDRWFYEQYF. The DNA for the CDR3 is TGTGCCAGCAGTTTATGGAAGGTGGACAGGTGGTTTTACGAGCAGTACTTC.